The 15 T cell receptor beta chains listed next were all sequenced from one sample in a study of CD8+ T cells in alopecia areata. After isolation, RNA underwent reverse transcription to generate cDNA as the sequencing template. Libraries were prepared by immunoSEQ multiplex PCR; TCRdb keeps only in-frame clonotypes and omits some of them. The sample has approximately 150,000 clones, 62% seen once. Sample: CD8+ T cells sorted from blood. The receptor source for this set is a human donor in good health.

This clone was detected once. The rearrangement links TRBV4-1 to TRBJ2-6, with TRBD1 identical over 7 bases. The CDR3 covers 18 residues. Germline CDR1 MGHRA, CDR2 YSYEKL. With 2 bases clipped from V and 0 bases from J, the junction kept 7 bases outside the gene matches. The CDR3 here is CASSQYQGEFSGANVLTF. The CDR3 bases are TGCGCCAGCAGCCAATATCAGGGGGAATTCTCTGGGGCCAACGTCCTGACTTTC.

CDR3 sequence (DNA): TGTGCCAGCAGTTGGGAAAGGGGCAAGGTGTTACTCGAGCAGTACTTC. This sequence encodes CASSWERGKVLLEQYF. This chain joins TRBV6-6 and TRBJ2-7; D possibly corresponds to TRBD1 (5 bases). The CDR3 is 16 residues long. Germline V gives CDR1 MNHNY, CDR2 SVGAGI (reference sequence). The ends were cut back, 4 bases at V and 6 bases at J, with 22 bases in the middle.

The J gene is TRBJ2-1, the V gene TRBV10-2, with D possibly matching TRBD2 (6 bases). The CDR3 runs 16 residues. V lost 8 bases and J 3 bases, leaving 20 bases between the germline ends. Germline CDR1 is WSHSY and CDR2 is SAAADI. CDR3 sequence: CASCRDFSLFYNEQFF. CDR3 DNA sequence: TGCGCCAGCTGCCGGGACTTTTCCCTATTCTACAATGAGCAGTTCTTC.

The chain is built from TRBV13 and TRBJ2-7; D is unclear. Trimming shortened V by 0 bases and J by 3 bases, and 6 bases separated the two germline ends. Germline loops: CDR1 PRHDT, CDR2 FYEKMQ (reference sequence). CDR3 length: 13 residues. DNA of the CDR3: TGTGCCAGCAGCTTAGGCGCCTTCTACGAGCAGTACTTC. It is translated as CASSLGAFYEQYF. Supplemented by reference TRBV13 and TRBJ2-7, the full variable domain reads AAGVIQSPRHLIKEKRETATLKCYPIPRHDTVYWYQQGPGQDPQFLISFYEKMQSDKGSIPDRFSAQQFSDYHSELNMSSLELGDSALYFCASSLGAFYEQYFGPGTRLTVT.

The chain uses TRBV27 and TRBJ2-1, with no clear D. This CDR3 has 11 amino acids. The V end was cut by 8 bases, the J end by 5 bases, with 7 bases between. Germline loops: CDR1 MNHEY, CDR2 SMNVEV (reference sequence). The CDR3 loop reads CASLSNNEQFF. CDR3 DNA sequence: TGTGCCAGCCTATCAAACAATGAGCAGTTCTTC.

This chain joins TRBV10-3 and TRBJ2-2; the D gene is possibly TRBD1 (5 bases). The CDR3 consists of 15 residues. Germline V CDR1 and CDR2: ENHRY, SYGVKD. The V and J ends lost 3 bases and 4 bases respectively, with 12 bases between them. The CDR3, as DNA: TGTGCCATCAGTGATCTGGACAAGCCCACCGGGGAGCTGTTTTTT. Translation gives CAISDLDKPTGELFF.

The chain has TRBV9 and TRBJ2-1, with 7 positions matching TRBD2. V was pared by 0 bases and J by 6 bases, with 12 bases of the junction left unmatched. Per the germline V gene, CDR1 is SGDLS and CDR2 is YYNGEE. This CDR3 is built from 17 residues. CDR3 in DNA: TGTGCCAGCAGCGTAGTTAGCGGGCCTACTCCGGGCAATGAGCAGTTCTTC. This translates into CASSVVSGPTPGNEQFF.

This rearrangement joins TRBV10-2 to TRBJ2-1; TRBD2 aligns across 9 bases. V was pared by 4 bases and J by 9 bases, with 13 bases of the junction left unmatched. Germline lookup yields CDR1 WSHSY and CDR2 SAAADI. The CDR3 is 16 residues long. The CDR3 sequence: CASSALAGEGHAEQFF. DNA for the CDR3: TGCGCCAGCAGTGCCTTAGCGGGAGAGGGGCACGCTGAGCAGTTCTTC.

This clone came up a few times. This sequence joins TRBV29-1 and TRBJ1-1, with D possibly being TRBD1 (5 bases). Germline V gene lookup returns CDR1 SQVTM and CDR2 ANQGSEA. The germline V and J ends were trimmed by 6 bases and 1 base, with 9 bases remaining between them. This CDR3 is 12 amino acids long. For the CDR3, the DNA is TGCAGCGTCTCAGGGAGGAACACTGAAGCTTTCTTT. As protein: CSVSGRNTEAFF. Looking up the rest from reference TRBV29-1 and TRBJ1-1 gives the full variable domain: SAVISQKPSRDICQRGTSLTIQCQVDSQVTMMFWYRQQPGQSLTLIATANQGSEATYESGFVIDKFPISRPNLTFSTLTVSNMSPEDSSIYLCSVSGRNTEAFFGQGTRLTVV.

The CDR3 DNA is TGCAGCGTCGGATTCTGGGCCGGGGGCTACGAGCAGTACTTC. Encoded protein: CSVGFWAGGYEQYF. This chain joins TRBV29-1 and TRBJ2-7; tentatively, D is TRBD2 (6 bases). This CDR3 is built from 14 residues. Per germline, CDR1 SQVTM and CDR2 ANQGSEA. V lost 6 bases to trimming and J lost 3 bases, with 18 bases between them.

CDR3 protein: CASTQGGNTEAFF. CDR3 nucleotides: TGTGCCAGCACCCAGGGGGGTAACACTGAAGCTTTCTTT. The chain employs TRBV27 and TRBJ1-1, with TRBD1 identical over 7 bases. Per the germline V gene, CDR1 is MNHEY and CDR2 is SMNVEV (reference sequence). This CDR3 is 13 amino acids long. With V trimmed by 7 bases and J by 2 bases, 4 bases remained unmatched.

The V and J genes are TRBV7-8 and TRBJ2-7; TRBD1 matches 8 bases. Germline CDR1 is SGHVS and CDR2 is FQNEAQ. The CDR3 length is 15 residues. J was trimmed by 2 bases and V by 4 bases; bases with no gene match: 7. Written as DNA, the CDR3 is TGTGCCAGCAGCTCGGGGACAGGCGGAACCTACGAGCAGTACTTC. Its translation: CASSSGTGGTYEQYF.

Only a few counts were recorded for this clone. V gene TRBV29-1 combines with J gene TRBJ2-2, with D unclear. The CDR3 has 12 amino acids. V was trimmed by 2 bases and J by 6 bases, leaving 7 bases between them. Germline V gives CDR1 SQVTM, CDR2 ANQGSEA. The CDR3 DNA reads TGCAGCGTTGAAAACAACTCCGGGGAGCTGTTTTTT. Encoded protein: CSVENNSGELFF.

This clone was picked up a small number of times. The chain joins TRBV29-1 to TRBJ2-1; weak D call: TRBD2 (7 bases). Germline CDR1 and CDR2: SQVTM and ANQGSEA. Trimming stripped 3 bases from V and 1 base from J, with 34 bases between. This CDR3 region has 22 residues. CDR3: CSVESPSGEGLAGFQSYNEQFF. The CDR3 DNA follows: TGCAGCGTTGAGTCCCCGTCAGGGGAGGGATTGGCTGGCTTCCAATCCTACAATGAGCAGTTCTTC.

This chain connects TRBV7-8 to TRBJ2-5; no clear D. The germline gives CDR1 SGHVS, CDR2 FQNEAQ. The CDR3 consists of 14 residues. The germline V and J ends were trimmed by 9 bases and 2 bases, with 16 bases remaining between them. The CDR3, as DNA: TGTGCCAGTCGACCACCCGGCTATCAAGAGACCCAGTACTTC. This translates into CASRPPGYQETQYF.